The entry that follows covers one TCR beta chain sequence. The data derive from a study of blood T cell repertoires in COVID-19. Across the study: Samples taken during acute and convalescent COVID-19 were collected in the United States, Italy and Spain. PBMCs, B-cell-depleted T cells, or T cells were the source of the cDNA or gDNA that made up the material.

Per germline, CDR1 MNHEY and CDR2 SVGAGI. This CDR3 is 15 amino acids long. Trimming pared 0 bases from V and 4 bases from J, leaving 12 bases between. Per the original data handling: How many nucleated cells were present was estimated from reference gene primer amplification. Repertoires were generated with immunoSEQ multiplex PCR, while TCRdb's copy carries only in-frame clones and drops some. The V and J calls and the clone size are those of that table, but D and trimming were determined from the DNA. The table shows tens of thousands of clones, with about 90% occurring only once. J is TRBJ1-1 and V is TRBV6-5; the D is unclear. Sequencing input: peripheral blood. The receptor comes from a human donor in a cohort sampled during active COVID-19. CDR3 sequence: CASSYSIVFSTEAFF. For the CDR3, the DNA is TGTGCCAGCAGTTACTCGATTGTTTTCAGCACTGAAGCTTTCTTT.